A selection of T cell receptor beta chains follows, all from one sample in a study of patients and donors after allogeneic stem cell transplantation. Each CDR3 protein gets one entry after TCRdb re-called the RT-PCR reads with MiXCR. The table has a few hundred thousand distinct CDR3 sequences, roughly two fifths seen once. Source material: blood, either unsorted or a sorted T cell fraction (not recorded which). The receptors shown here come from a human donor who was either an allogeneic HSCT recipient or a stem cell or donor lymphocyte infusion donor (not recorded which). It is not recorded whose cells these are; they may come from a transplant donor. Each CDR3 is given with its conserved first and last residue. D genes are given only for firm matches. Clone size is stated in some rows and not others, as once, few, many or a class when expanded.

J gene: TRBJ2-7; D gene: -; clone size: -; V gene: TRBV4-3; CDR3 DNA: TGCGCCAGCAGCCCAAAATCCGGGCACTCCTACGAGCAGTACTTC; CDR3 protein: CASSPKSGHSYEQYF
J gene: TRBJ2-5; D gene: TRBD1; clone size: -; V gene: TRBV28; CDR3 DNA: TGTGCCAGCAGATCACCGGGACAGGGCCGAGAGACCCAGTACTTC; CDR3 protein: CASRSPGQGRETQYF
J gene: TRBJ1-1; D gene: -; clone size: few; V gene: TRBV20-1; CDR3 DNA: TGCAGTGCTAGAGACGGGCAGCAGAACACTGAAGCTTTCTTT; CDR3 protein: CSARDGQQNTEAFF
J gene: TRBJ1-1; D gene: -; clone size: few; V gene: TRBV29-1; CDR3 DNA: TGCAGCGTTGAACTTCTCAAACCTGTGAACACTGAAGCTTTCTTT; CDR3 protein: CSVELLKPVNTEAFF
J gene: TRBJ1-2; D gene: TRBD1; clone size: -; V gene: TRBV6-5; CDR3 DNA: TGTGCCAGCAGTTACGACACAGGGGGTCGGGGCTACACCTTC; CDR3 protein: CASSYDTGGRGYTF
J gene: TRBJ1-3; D gene: -; clone size: many; V gene: TRBV12-3/TRBV12-4; CDR3 DNA: TGTGCCAGCAGTCTCGCGGGGTTAGGTGGAAACACCATATATTTT; CDR3 protein: CASSLAGLGGNTIYF
J gene: TRBJ1-1; D gene: -; clone size: -; V gene: TRBV7-2; CDR3 DNA: TGTGCCAGCAGCTTAGGAGGGGAGGTCTCTGAAGCTTTCTTT; CDR3 protein: CASSLGGEVSEAFF
J gene: TRBJ1-3; D gene: -; clone size: -; V gene: TRBV2; CDR3 DNA: TGTGCCAGCAGCTTCGCGGAGGGGAACACCATATATTTT; CDR3 protein: CASSFAEGNTIYF
J gene: TRBJ1-3; D gene: -; clone size: -; V gene: TRBV27; CDR3 DNA: TGTGCCAGCAGTCGTGGGGTATGGGCTGGAAACACCATATATTTT; CDR3 protein: CASSRGVWAGNTIYF
J gene: TRBJ1-1; D gene: -; clone size: -; V gene: TRBV5-5; CDR3 DNA: TGTGCCAGCAGCTTAAGACTGCAGAACACTGAAGCTTTCTTT; CDR3 protein: CASSLRLQNTEAFF
J gene: TRBJ1-2; D gene: -; clone size: few; V gene: TRBV9; CDR3 DNA: TGTGCCAGCAGCGTTGGGCCGATAGCTAACTATGGCTACACCTTC; CDR3 protein: CASSVGPIANYGYTF
J gene: TRBJ1-1; D gene: -; clone size: -; V gene: TRBV5-5; CDR3 DNA: TGTGCCAGCAGCTCCAGGGTGCACACTGAAGCTTTCTTT; CDR3 protein: CASSSRVHTEAFF
J gene: TRBJ1-1; D gene: -; clone size: few; V gene: TRBV18; CDR3 DNA: TGTGCCAGCTCCGGACAGTTCAACACTGAAGCTTTCTTT; CDR3 protein: CASSGQFNTEAFF
J gene: TRBJ1-1; D gene: -; clone size: once; V gene: TRBV21-1; CDR3 DNA: TGTGCCAGGATTTCACAACCTCCCTTCCCGACGGACACTGAAGCTTTCTTT; CDR3 protein: CARISQPPFPTDTEAFF
J gene: TRBJ2-2; D gene: TRBD2; clone size: -; V gene: TRBV7-9; CDR3 DNA: TGTGCCAGCAGCCCCCATAGCGGGGGGCTTAACACCGGGGAGCTGTTTTTT; CDR3 protein: CASSPHSGGLNTGELFF
J gene: TRBJ1-5; D gene: -; clone size: -; V gene: TRBV20-1; CDR3 DNA: TGCAGTGCTAGACTAGGTCAGCCCCAGCATTTT; CDR3 protein: CSARLGQPQHF
J gene: TRBJ2-7; D gene: -; clone size: -; V gene: TRBV4-2; CDR3 DNA: TGTGCCAGCAGCCAAGATCCCGATTACGAGCAGTACTTC; CDR3 protein: CASSQDPDYEQYF
J gene: TRBJ1-3; D gene: -; clone size: -; V gene: TRBV18; CDR3 DNA: TGTGCCAGCTCACCACTACCGTTGGCCCTAGAAGGAAACACCATATATTTT; CDR3 protein: CASSPLPLALEGNTIYF
J gene: TRBJ2-3; D gene: -; clone size: -; V gene: TRBV4-1; CDR3 DNA: TGCGCCAGCAGCCAAGACAGAACCACAGATACGCAGTATTTT; CDR3 protein: CASSQDRTTDTQYF
J gene: TRBJ2-2; D gene: -; clone size: -; V gene: TRBV2; CDR3 DNA: TGTGCCAGCAGTCGAACGGGCTTTAGCGGGGAGCTGTTTTTT; CDR3 protein: CASSRTGFSGELFF
J gene: TRBJ2-7; D gene: TRBD1; clone size: few; V gene: TRBV29-1; CDR3 DNA: TGCAGCGTTGAAGCCCGACAGGGGAACGAGCAGTACTTC; CDR3 protein: CSVEARQGNEQYF
J gene: TRBJ1-1; D gene: -; clone size: once; V gene: TRBV5-1; CDR3 DNA: TGCGCCAGCAGCTTGGTATTGGGCAGCACTAACACTGAAGCTTTCTTT; CDR3 protein: CASSLVLGSTNTEAFF
J gene: TRBJ2-5; D gene: TRBD1; clone size: -; V gene: TRBV9; CDR3 DNA: TGTGCCAGCAGCCTACGGGACAGGGGGCAATTGGAGACCCAGTACTTC; CDR3 protein: CASSLRDRGQLETQYF
J gene: TRBJ1-6; D gene: TRBD1; clone size: few; V gene: TRBV5-1; CDR3 DNA: TGCGCCAGCAGCTTCCGACAGGGGCATAATTCACCCCTCCACTTT; CDR3 protein: CASSFRQGHNSPLHF
J gene: TRBJ1-4; D gene: -; clone size: -; V gene: TRBV20-1; CDR3 DNA: TGCAGTGCTAGAGATCCTGGGGCATGGGATGAAAAACTGTTTTTT; CDR3 protein: CSARDPGAWDEKLFF
J gene: TRBJ1-1; D gene: TRBD1; clone size: -; V gene: TRBV10-3; CDR3 DNA: TGTGCCATCAGTGAGTCCGTCCCGGGACAGGGAATCACTGAAGCTTTCTTT; CDR3 protein: CAISESVPGQGITEAFF
J gene: TRBJ1-1; D gene: -; clone size: -; V gene: TRBV18; CDR3 DNA: TGTGCCAGCTCTACCCCCACAACGAACACTGAAGCTTTCTTT; CDR3 protein: CASSTPTTNTEAFF
J gene: TRBJ2-3; D gene: TRBD2; clone size: -; V gene: TRBV7-2; CDR3 DNA: TGTGCCAGCAGCCTAGGCGGGGGGCGGACAGATACGCAGTATTTT; CDR3 protein: CASSLGGGRTDTQYF
J gene: TRBJ1-2; D gene: -; clone size: few; V gene: TRBV9; CDR3 DNA: TGTGCCAGCAGCGTAGACCCCCAGGGAGCTAACTATGGCTACACCTTC; CDR3 protein: CASSVDPQGANYGYTF
J gene: TRBJ1-2; D gene: -; clone size: few; V gene: TRBV6-1; CDR3 DNA: TGTGCCAGCACCCAAAATCCCTATGGCTACACCTTC; CDR3 protein: CASTQNPYGYTF
J gene: TRBJ2-1; D gene: -; clone size: -; V gene: TRBV5-1; CDR3 DNA: TGCGCCAGCAGGGGAACAGCGTACAATGAGCAGTTCTTC; CDR3 protein: CASRGTAYNEQFF
J gene: TRBJ2-1; D gene: TRBD1; clone size: -; V gene: TRBV4-1; CDR3 DNA: TGCGCCAGCAGCCAAGAAGTCCTCCCCGGGACAGGGAGTGAGCAGTTCTTC; CDR3 protein: CASSQEVLPGTGSEQFF
J gene: TRBJ1-6; D gene: -; clone size: -; V gene: TRBV28; CDR3 DNA: TGTGCCAGCAGATCAGGGGACTCACCCCTCCACTTT; CDR3 protein: CASRSGDSPLHF
J gene: TRBJ1-1; D gene: -; clone size: -; V gene: TRBV7-8; CDR3 DNA: TGTGCCAGCAGCTTCGCCAGGCACACTGAAGCTTTCTTT; CDR3 protein: CASSFARHTEAFF
J gene: TRBJ2-7; D gene: TRBD2; clone size: -; V gene: TRBV20-1; CDR3 DNA: TGCAGTGCTGGGACTAGAGATTGGAACGAGCAGTACTTC; CDR3 protein: CSAGTRDWNEQYF
J gene: TRBJ1-1; D gene: TRBD1; clone size: -; V gene: TRBV7-9; CDR3 DNA: TGTGCCAGCAGCTTAGGACAGGGCTTTACTTTCTTT; CDR3 protein: CASSLGQGFTFF
J gene: TRBJ1-5; D gene: -; clone size: few; V gene: TRBV28; CDR3 DNA: TGTGCCAGCAGTTTTAAAGGGCCCCAGCATTTT; CDR3 protein: CASSFKGPQHF
J gene: TRBJ2-4; D gene: TRBD2; clone size: -; V gene: TRBV6-4; CDR3 DNA: TGTGCCAGCAGGGGAGCGGGGTCGTTTCGTAACATTCAGTACTTC; CDR3 protein: CASRGAGSFRNIQYF
J gene: TRBJ2-7; D gene: TRBD2; clone size: -; V gene: TRBV25-1; CDR3 DNA: TGTGCCAGCAGGGGAGGGGAGCAGTACTTC; CDR3 protein: CASRGGEQYF
J gene: TRBJ1-5; D gene: -; clone size: -; V gene: TRBV15; CDR3 DNA: TGTGCCACCAGCAGAGATGGGGGGGAAAATCAGCCCCAGCATTTT; CDR3 protein: CATSRDGGENQPQHF
J gene: TRBJ1-2; D gene: -; clone size: -; V gene: TRBV7-9; CDR3 DNA: TGTGCCAGCAGCTTACTTCCCAGGTCAATGAATGGCTACACCTTC; CDR3 protein: CASSLLPRSMNGYTF
J gene: TRBJ2-7; D gene: -; clone size: once; V gene: TRBV4-3; CDR3 DNA: TGCGCCAGCAGCCAAGATCGTGGCCAACGGAACGAGCAGTACTTC; CDR3 protein: CASSQDRGQRNEQYF
J gene: TRBJ1-5; D gene: -; clone size: few; V gene: TRBV2; CDR3 DNA: TGTGCCAGCACCACGGACACGAGAAATCAGCCCCAGCATTTT; CDR3 protein: CASTTDTRNQPQHF
J gene: TRBJ1-2; D gene: TRBD1; clone size: few; V gene: TRBV29-1; CDR3 DNA: TGCAGCGTGGGAAACAGGGGAGGCTACACCTTC; CDR3 protein: CSVGNRGGYTF
J gene: TRBJ1-2; D gene: TRBD1; clone size: -; V gene: TRBV2; CDR3 DNA: TGTGCCAGCAGGGATGGACAGGGGCACTACACCTTC; CDR3 protein: CASRDGQGHYTF
J gene: TRBJ1-5; D gene: -; clone size: -; V gene: TRBV9; CDR3 DNA: TGTGCCAGCAGCGTAGGACTGAATCAGCCCCAGCATTTT; CDR3 protein: CASSVGLNQPQHF
J gene: TRBJ1-5; D gene: TRBD1; clone size: once; V gene: TRBV20-1; CDR3 DNA: TGCAGTGCTAGAGGGACAGGGCCGTCGAGCAATCAGCCCCAGCATTTT; CDR3 protein: CSARGTGPSSNQPQHF
J gene: TRBJ1-6; D gene: -; clone size: -; V gene: TRBV6-1; CDR3 DNA: TGTGCCACCTATTCACCCCTCCACTTT; CDR3 protein: CATYSPLHF
J gene: TRBJ1-2; D gene: -; clone size: few; V gene: TRBV5-8; CDR3 DNA: TGTGCCAGCAGCCACAGGCTAGGGTATGGCTACACCTTC; CDR3 protein: CASSHRLGYGYTF
J gene: TRBJ1-2; D gene: -; clone size: -; V gene: TRBV5-1; CDR3 DNA: TGCGCCAGCAGTTTCGGAGCCTTGGGTGGCTACACCTTC; CDR3 protein: CASSFGALGGYTF
J gene: TRBJ1-2; D gene: TRBD1; clone size: few; V gene: TRBV28; CDR3 DNA: TGTGCCAGCAGCATTCACGGGACAGAGGCCTATGGCTACACCTTC; CDR3 protein: CASSIHGTEAYGYTF
J gene: TRBJ1-1; D gene: TRBD1; clone size: few; V gene: TRBV5-1; CDR3 DNA: TGCGCCAGCAGCTTGGGAGGACAGGCGACTGAAGCTTTCTTT; CDR3 protein: CASSLGGQATEAFF
J gene: TRBJ2-1; D gene: TRBD2; clone size: -; V gene: TRBV4-1; CDR3 DNA: TGCGCCAGCAGCCCCAGACTGGCGGGGGGGCCTTACAATGAGCAGTTCTTC; CDR3 protein: CASSPRLAGGPYNEQFF
J gene: TRBJ2-1; D gene: TRBD2; clone size: -; V gene: TRBV6-5; CDR3 DNA: TGTGCCAGCAGACCGGGACTAGCCTCCTACAATGAGCAGTTCTTC; CDR3 protein: CASRPGLASYNEQFF
J gene: TRBJ1-1; D gene: TRBD1; clone size: once; V gene: TRBV6-6; CDR3 DNA: TGTGCCAGCAGTCAGGGGGTATGGGTTGAAGCTTTCTTT; CDR3 protein: CASSQGVWVEAFF
J gene: TRBJ1-6; D gene: -; clone size: once; V gene: TRBV7-2; CDR3 DNA: TGTGCCAGCAGCTTAGAAGGGCGCCTACCCCTCCACTTT; CDR3 protein: CASSLEGRLPLHF
J gene: TRBJ1-1; D gene: -; clone size: -; V gene: TRBV7-9; CDR3 DNA: TGTGCCAGCAGCCCTCAGGGACATCCCCCGCCGGGAGCTTTCTTT; CDR3 protein: CASSPQGHPPPGAFF
J gene: TRBJ1-2; D gene: -; clone size: -; V gene: TRBV4-2; CDR3 DNA: TGTGCCAGCAGCCAAGTGGACTTAACACTCTATGGCTACACCTTC; CDR3 protein: CASSQVDLTLYGYTF
J gene: TRBJ2-1; D gene: -; clone size: -; V gene: TRBV6-5; CDR3 DNA: TGTGCCAGCAGTTACCCTAGAGTTAAGGCCTACAATGAGCAGTTCTTC; CDR3 protein: CASSYPRVKAYNEQFF